The present TCR beta chain was sequenced within a study of blood T cell repertoires in COVID-19. Enrollment of patients from Seattle took place during active infection, with longitudinal follow-up. Per the original methods: Counts of nucleated cells, estimated from reference gene primer amplification, were obtained. Here immunoSEQ multiplex PCR was the method, and the copy in TCRdb shows in-frame clones only, minus some. V, J and clone size are taken as reported in that table, and D and trimming were inferred from the DNA itself. The table shows under 450,000 clones, with 88% occurring only once. V dropped 1 base and J dropped 2 bases, with 14 bases sitting between them. Germline CDR1 and CDR2: PRHDT and FYEKMQ (reference sequence). The CDR3 contains 17 residues.

The sequence derives from a woman aged 45 to 65 with COVID-19, enrolled during active disease. This chain joins TRBV13 and TRBJ2-2, with a weak D call TRBD1 (7 bases). Sequencing input: peripheral blood. The CDR3 protein is CASSLVEGAYNTGELFF. In DNA form, the CDR3 reads TGTGCCAGCAGCTTAGTGGAGGGGGCCTACAACACCGGGGAGCTGTTTTTT. The full variable domain, with the rest looked up from reference TRBV13 and TRBJ2-2, is AAGVIQSPRHLIKEKRETATLKCYPIPRHDTVYWYQQGPGQDPQFLISFYEKMQSDKGSIPDRFSAQQFSDYHSELNMSSLELGDSALYFCASSLVEGAYNTGELFFGEGSRLTVL.